Below, 27 T cell receptor beta chains from the same sample are listed, as sequenced in a study of CD8+ T cells in alopecia areata. Following RNA extraction, reverse transcription yielded cDNA that acted as the sequencing template. Assay used: immunoSEQ multiplex PCR; TCRdb lists only in-frame clones, some missing. The repertoire holds 150,000 or so clones, with 45% to 50% as singletons. Source: CD8+ T cells sorted from blood, taken at week 0. These receptors all come from a human donor with alopecia areata.

This chain connects TRBV29-1 to TRBJ1-1; D is possibly TRBD1 (6 bases). V was clipped by 6 bases and J by 1 base, with 15 bases between them. Germline-derived CDR1 and CDR2 are SQVTM and ANQGSEA. This CDR3 contains 14 residues. CDR3 DNA: TGCAGCGTCCGGCGGGGGGCGGGGAACACTGAAGCTTTCTTT. Its protein product is CSVRRGAGNTEAFF.

The chain joins TRBV7-9 to TRBJ2-3, with D possibly matching TRBD2 (6 bases). The CDR3 contains 15 residues. Between the trimmed V and J ends, which lost 10 bases and 1 base, there was a span of 18 bases. CDR1 is SEHNR and CDR2 is FQNEAQ in the germline V gene (reference sequence). CDR3 DNA: TGTGCCATCTCGGGGTTGACGGGGGGCACAGATACGCAGTATTTT. It specifies CAISGLTGGTDTQYF.

This chain links TRBV27 with TRBJ2-1; D may correspond to TRBD1 or TRBD2 (6 bases each). V was shortened by 4 bases and J by 1 base, with 14 bases between the two germline ends. The germline gives CDR1 MNHEY, CDR2 SMNVEV (reference sequence). The CDR3 totals 16 residues. The CDR3 nucleotides read TGTGCCAGCAGTTGGGGGGCGGGAACGTCCTACAATGAGCAGTTCTTC. Amino acids: CASSWGAGTSYNEQFF.

This clone was detected a few times. J is TRBJ2-1 and V is TRBV4-1; no reliable D call. Germline V gene sequence: CDR1 MGHRA, CDR2 YSYEKL. The CDR3 length is 17 residues. V was shortened by 3 bases and J by 4 bases, with 19 bases between the two germline ends. The CDR3 DNA follows: TGCGCCAGCAGCCACACGTGGGCAGGCGAACGGTACAATGAGCAGTTCTTC. Translation: CASSHTWAGERYNEQFF.

The chain combines TRBV5-1 with TRBJ2-1, with D hard to call. The CDR3 extends over 12 amino acids. Germline V CDR1 and CDR2: SGHRS, YFSETQ. V lost 4 bases, J lost 5 bases, and 7 bases lay in between. This CDR3 reads CASSHRDNEQFF. CDR3 sequence (DNA): TGCGCCAGCAGCCACCGGGACAATGAGCAGTTCTTC.

This chain connects TRBV29-1 to TRBJ1-2; D gene unclear. V was trimmed by 6 bases and J by 8 bases, leaving 13 bases between them. Germline V gives CDR1 SQVTM, CDR2 ANQGSEA. The CDR3 is made up of 11 amino acids. DNA for the CDR3: TGCAGCGTGGTGACTCCGACCGGCTACACCTTC. Amino acids: CSVVTPTGYTF.

The rearrangement links TRBV27 to TRBJ2-7, with a possible D match to TRBD2 (7 bases). Looked up from germline, CDR1 is MNHEY and CDR2 is SMNVEV (reference sequence). V lost 5 bases to trimming and J lost 1 base, with 18 bases between them. This CDR3 region has 16 residues. CDR3 coding DNA: TGTGCCAGCAGTCACGTGGGGGGGCCTGATTCCTACGAGCAGTACTTC. Translating gives CASSHVGGPDSYEQYF.

This clone was detected a few times. The J gene is TRBJ2-7, the V gene TRBV14; D is perhaps TRBD1 (6 bases). CDR1 is SGHDN, CDR2 FVKESK, per germline. The CDR3 has 15 amino acids. Trimming removed 5 bases from V and 3 bases from J, with 17 bases in between. The CDR3: CASSLVTGFIYEQYF. Here the CDR3 DNA reads TGTGCCAGCAGCTTGGTGACAGGTTTTATCTACGAGCAGTACTTC.

V usage is TRBV2 and J usage is TRBJ2-3, with TRBD2 matching 9 bases. After removal of 7 bases from V and 2 bases from J, the junction contained 7 bases not matched to a gene. Germline CDR1 is SNHLY and CDR2 is FYNNEI. The CDR3 is 15 residues long. The CDR3 sequence: CASTRLAEDTDTQYF. CDR3 sequence (DNA): TGTGCCAGCACCCGACTAGCGGAAGACACAGATACGCAGTATTTT.

This chain links TRBV9 with TRBJ1-2, with TRBD1 identical over 9 bases. Looked up from germline, CDR1 is SGDLS and CDR2 is YYNGEE. The CDR3 runs 13 residues. V dropped 4 bases and J dropped 8; count of bases not matched to a gene: 6. CDR3 coding DNA: TGTGCCAGCAGCATAGGGACAGGGCCGGGCTACACCTTC. Encoded protein: CASSIGTGPGYTF.

The genes are TRBV5-1 and TRBJ1-2, with a tentative D call TRBD1 (6 bases). Trimming took off 0 bases at V and 7 bases at J, with 13 bases between the two ends. This CDR3 contains 14 residues. Germline V CDR1 and CDR2: SGHRS, YFSETQ. Here the CDR3 DNA reads TGCGCCAGCAGCTTGGCCGCAGGGGTTGTTGGCTACACCTTC. It is translated as CASSLAAGVVGYTF.

This chain uses TRBV18 with TRBJ2-7; D is possibly TRBD1 (6 bases). Trimming stripped 5 bases from V and 2 bases from J, with 13 bases between. CDR3 length equals 14 residues. Germline CDR1 and CDR2: KGHSH and LQKENI. In DNA, the CDR3 is TGTGCCAGCTCAGGATCGACAGGAACCTACGAGCAGTACTTC. This sequence encodes CASSGSTGTYEQYF.

The chain links TRBV7-9 to TRBJ2-1; 10 nucleotides align to TRBD1. The germline gives CDR1 SEHNR, CDR2 FQNEAQ (reference sequence). V was pared by 5 bases and J by 6 bases, with 4 bases of the junction left unmatched. CDR3 size: 14 residues. DNA of the CDR3: TGTGCCAGCAGCGGGGACAGGGGTGGCAATGAGCAGTTCTTC. It translates to CASSGDRGGNEQFF.

The V and J genes are TRBV11-2 and TRBJ1-5, with TRBD1 as a possible D gene (6 bases). This CDR3 is built from 15 residues. From germline, CDR1 is SGHAT and CDR2 FQNNGV. V lost 6 bases to trimming and J lost 1 base, with 13 bases between them. The CDR3 reads CASSEWGASNQPQHF. Here the CDR3 DNA reads TGTGCCAGCAGTGAGTGGGGGGCAAGCAATCAGCCCCAGCATTTT.

The J gene is TRBJ1-2, the V gene TRBV6-5, with D uncertain. The CDR3 is made up of 13 amino acids. Germline CDR1 and CDR2: MNHEY and SVGAGI. The germline V and J ends were trimmed by 6 bases and 4 bases, with 12 bases remaining between them. The CDR3 nucleotides read TGTGCCAGCAGACAGTCCAACCGCTATGGCTACACCTTC. Translation: CASRQSNRYGYTF.

V gene TRBV15 combines with J gene TRBJ2-7, with D maybe TRBD2 (5 bases). The length of the CDR3 is 14 residues. V lost 6 bases to trimming and J lost 7 bases, with 19 bases between them. Looked up from germline, CDR1 is LNHNV and CDR2 is YYDKDF (reference sequence). The CDR3 sequence: CATSMRKGVREQYF. CDR3 DNA sequence: TGTGCCACCAGTATGAGAAAGGGAGTGCGAGAGCAGTACTTC. Complete variable domain (other parts from reference TRBV15 and TRBJ2-7): DAMVIQNPRYQVTQFGKPVTLSCSQTLNHNVMYWYQQKSSQAPKLLFHYYDKDFNNEADTPDNFQSRRPNTSFCFLDIRSPGLGDTAMYLCATSMRKGVREQYFGPGTRLTVT.

This clone was seen once. V and J are TRBV30 and TRBJ1-2, with no clear D. Germline loops: CDR1 GTSNPN, CDR2 SVGIG (reference sequence). The V end was cut by 2 bases, the J end by 8 bases, with 15 bases between. CDR3 length: 13 residues. CDR3 sequence: CAWSKGIRKGYTF. As DNA, the CDR3 is TGTGCCTGGAGTAAGGGAATAAGGAAGGGCTACACCTTC.

The chain employs TRBV6-5 and TRBJ2-1, with a tentative D call TRBD1 (6 bases). Trimming shortened V by 6 bases and J by 0 bases, and 12 bases separated the two germline ends. Looked up from germline, CDR1 is MNHEY and CDR2 is SVGAGI. This CDR3 contains 15 residues. As DNA, the CDR3 is TGTGCCAGCAGCCCCTGGGACATCTCCTACAATGAGCAGTTCTTC. Protein product: CASSPWDISYNEQFF.

There are a few counts of this clone. The chain is built from TRBV30 and TRBJ2-4, with D unclear. Trimming took 5 bases from V and 7 from J, leaving 12 bases between them. Germline V gene sequence: CDR1 GTSNPN, CDR2 SVGIG (reference sequence). CDR3 length: 12 residues. CDR3 sequence reads: CAWLPGTNIQYF. As DNA, the CDR3 is TGTGCCTGGCTGCCTGGTACCAACATTCAGTACTTC.

This clone showed up just a few times. The J gene is TRBJ1-2, the V gene TRBV10-3, with D unclear. The CDR3 is 14 residues long. Deletions cut 2 bases from V and 0 bases from J, with 7 bases between. From germline, CDR1 is ENHRY and CDR2 SYGVKD. The CDR3 sequence is CAISEAGSNYGYTF. In nucleotides, the CDR3 is TGTGCCATCAGTGAGGCCGGCTCTAACTATGGCTACACCTTC.

The chain combines TRBV6-5 with TRBJ2-3, with D unresolved. This CDR3 contains 13 residues. V lost 6 bases and J lost 2, with 9 bases in between. The germline CDR1 and CDR2 sequences are MNHEY and SVGAGI. CDR3 in DNA: TGTGCCAGCAGAAACGGTTACACAGATACGCAGTATTTT. Its translation is CASRNGYTDTQYF.

The genes are TRBV27 and TRBJ2-3; D unclear. This CDR3 is 15 amino acids long. Germline V CDR1 and CDR2: MNHEY, SMNVEV (reference sequence). V lost 1 base, J lost 0 bases, and 8 bases lay in between. The CDR3 is CASSLYQRSTDTQYF. In DNA form, the CDR3 reads TGTGCCAGCAGTTTATATCAACGCAGCACAGATACGCAGTATTTT.

The CDR3 protein is CASSQFPGQGEWLFF. In DNA form, the CDR3 reads TGCGCCAGCAGCCAATTCCCCGGGCAGGGTGAGTGGTTATTCTTT. The chain recombines TRBV4-1 with TRBJ1-1; D is perhaps TRBD1 (5 bases). Deletions cut 2 bases from V and 14 bases from J, with 24 bases between. The CDR3 is made up of 15 amino acids. The germline V gene has CDR1 MGHRA and CDR2 YSYEKL.

The chain couples TRBV29-1 to TRBJ2-7; tentative D call: TRBD2 (7 bases). V lost 1 base and J lost 4, with 14 bases in between. The CDR3 has 14 amino acids. Germline CDR1 SQVTM, CDR2 ANQGSEA. CDR3 region: CSVEGVRGGYEQYF. The CDR3 bases are TGCAGCGTTGAAGGGGTGAGGGGGGGATACGAGCAGTACTTC.

The V and J genes are TRBV4-2 and TRBJ1-5, with TRBD1 matching over 7 bases. Losses at the gene ends were 4 bases for V and 5 bases for J; bases not matched to a gene: 11. From germline, CDR1 is LGHNA and CDR2 YNFKEQ. The CDR3 is 16 amino acids. The CDR3 region is CASSRRGVRGYQPQHF. Written as DNA, the CDR3 is TGTGCCAGCAGCCGAAGGGGCGTCAGGGGGTATCAGCCCCAGCATTTT.

The sample holds one count of this clone. The chain joins TRBV27 to TRBJ2-1; the D gene is possibly TRBD1 (5 bases). The CDR3 sequence is 14 residues long. V was trimmed by 4 bases and J by 3 bases, leaving 10 bases between them. Germline V CDR1 and CDR2: MNHEY, SMNVEV (reference sequence). The CDR3 DNA follows: TGTGCCAGCAGTTCCCAGGGCTACTACAATGAGCAGTTCTTC. Translating gives CASSSQGYYNEQFF.

This clone was seen just once. Other DNA sequences from this sample encode an identical CDR3 as well. The rearrangement uses TRBV5-1 and TRBJ2-7; D not resolved. CDR1 and CDR2 (germline): SGHRS, YFSETQ. Trimming took 0 bases from V and 3 from J, leaving 7 bases between them. CDR3 length equals 13 residues. The CDR3 coding sequence is TGCGCCAGCAGCTTGGGGCAGAACTACGAGCAGTACTTC. Translation gives CASSLGQNYEQYF.